One sample yielded the 12 T cell receptor beta chains listed below, sequenced in a study of CD8+ T cells in alopecia areata. Regarding treatment: oral pan-JAK inhibitor, 5-10 mg twice daily. The authors extracted RNA and reverse transcribed it into cDNA as the sequencing template. Profiled with immunoSEQ multiplex PCR; TCRdb holds only in-frame clones, not every one. The data show about 290,000 clones, with 55% to 75% seen just once and about 1.7% held by the top ten. The sample was CD4+ T cells sorted from blood, taken at week 24, from a patient treated with tofacitinib. These receptors came from a human donor with alopecia areata.

This clone was observed a few times. V gene TRBV7-2 combines with J gene TRBJ2-6; 9 positions agree with TRBD2. The CDR3 contains 18 residues. Germline V gene lookup returns CDR1 SGHTA and CDR2 FQGNSA. V lost 1 base and J lost 2; bases outside the gene matches: 6. The CDR3, as DNA: TGTGCCAGCAGCTTAGGATTAGCGGGGGCCACTGGGGCCAACGTCCTGACTTTC. This encodes CASSLGLAGATGANVLTF. The full variable domain, with the rest looked up from reference TRBV7-2 and TRBJ2-6, is GAGVSQSPSNKVTEKGKDVELRCDPISGHTALYWYRQSLGQGLEFLIYFQGNSAPDKSGLPSDRFSAERTGGSVSTLTIQRTQQEDSAVYLCASSLGLAGATGANVLTFGAGSRLTVL.

The chain is built from TRBV30 and TRBJ2-1; a possible D gene is TRBD1 (6 bases). The CDR3 totals 19 residues. Germline CDR1 is GTSNPN and CDR2 is SVGIG (reference sequence). The V end was cut by 6 bases, the J end by 6 bases, with 33 bases between. The CDR3 spells CACEFGTYVDKKSGNEQFF. CDR3 coding DNA: TGTGCCTGCGAATTCGGGACATACGTGGATAAAAAAAGTGGCAATGAGCAGTTCTTC. Variable domain in full (rest from reference TRBV30 and TRBJ2-1): SQTIHQWPATLVQPVGSPLSLECTVEGTSNPNLYWYRQAAGRGLQLLFYSVGIGQISSEVPQNLSASRPQDRQFILSSKKLLLSDSGFYLCACEFGTYVDKKSGNEQFFGPGTRLTVL.

The chain is built from TRBV7-9 and TRBJ2-5, with TRBD2 matching over 7 bases. This CDR3 has 17 residues. Germline CDR1 SEHNR, CDR2 FQNEAQ (reference sequence). The junction had 13 bases not matched to a gene; V was cut back by 5 bases and J by 1 base. The CDR3 sequence: CASSVSASGIPQETQYF. CDR3 bases: TGTGCCAGCAGCGTTAGTGCTAGCGGAATACCCCAAGAGACCCAGTACTTC.

The V gene is TRBV11-2, the J gene TRBJ2-5; TRBD2 matches at 7 bases. V trimming: 4 bases; J trimming: 1 base; junction bases outside the gene matches: 3. The CDR3 totals 14 residues. In germline, CDR1 is SGHAT, CDR2 FQNNGV. The CDR3 nucleotides read TGTGCCAGCAGCTGGGGGGGGACCCAAGAGACCCAGTACTTC. This sequence encodes CASSWGGTQETQYF.

This sequence joins TRBV2 and TRBJ2-1; the D is unclear. Germline CDR1 is SNHLY and CDR2 is FYNNEI. CDR3 size: 14 residues. V was cut by 6 bases and J by 4 bases, with 13 bases left in between. This CDR3 is CASRHLASYNEQFF. The CDR3 nucleotides are TGTGCCAGCAGGCACCTTGCCTCGTACAATGAGCAGTTCTTC.

V gene TRBV4-1 combines with J gene TRBJ2-4; 12 nucleotides match TRBD1. The CDR3 sequence is 20 residues long. After removal of 3 bases from V and 0 bases from J, the junction contained 12 bases not matched to a gene. Germline CDR1 and CDR2: MGHRA and YSYEKL. CDR3 in amino acids: CASSHLPGTGGQLAKNIQYF. The CDR3 nucleotides are TGCGCCAGCAGCCATCTCCCCGGGACAGGGGGCCAATTAGCCAAAAACATTCAGTACTTC.

Comments on this clone: This specimen includes other DNA sequences encoding the same CDR3. The chain is built from TRBV29-1 and TRBJ2-2; the match to TRBD1 covers 8 bases. V was pared by 5 bases and J by 0 bases, with 2 bases of the junction left unmatched. The CDR3 sequence is 14 residues long. CDR1 and CDR2 (germline): SQVTM, ANQGSEA. The CDR3 DNA reads as TGCAGCGTTAGGACAGGGACGAACACCGGGGAGCTGTTTTTT. It codes for CSVRTGTNTGELFF.

The chain combines TRBV6-5 with TRBJ1-6, with unresolved D. The CDR3 has 15 amino acids. Trimming shortened V by 2 bases and J by 6 bases, and 11 bases separated the two germline ends. The germline gives CDR1 MNHEY, CDR2 SVGAGI. CDR3 loop: CASSYEKLSNSPLHF. The CDR3 coding sequence is TGTGCCAGCAGTTACGAGAAATTAAGTAATTCACCCCTCCACTTT.

In this sample, this clone turned up a few times. This chain connects TRBV4-2 to TRBJ2-3; D may match TRBD1 or TRBD2 (5 bases each). Per the germline V gene, CDR1 is LGHNA and CDR2 is YNFKEQ. The CDR3 is 17 amino acids. Trimming stripped 4 bases from V and 4 bases from J, with 21 bases between. In nucleotides, the CDR3 is TGTGCCAGCAGCCCCGGACCGGGGCCTTTGGAGGCAGATACGCAGTATTTT. It specifies CASSPGPGPLEADTQYF.

This chain uses TRBV5-1 with TRBJ1-4, with D perhaps TRBD1 (6 bases). This CDR3 has 15 amino acids. The V end was cut by 0 bases, the J end by 3 bases, with 9 bases between. CDR1 and CDR2 from the germline V gene are SGHRS and YFSETQ. The CDR3 loop reads CASSLAGDPNEKLFF. In nucleotides, the CDR3 is TGCGCCAGCAGCTTGGCAGGGGACCCTAATGAAAAACTGTTTTTT.

The chain combines TRBV4-1 with TRBJ2-7; D perhaps matches TRBD2 (5 bases). Germline V gene data show CDR1 as MGHRA and CDR2 as YSYEKL. The V end was cut by 4 bases, the J end by 0 bases, with 13 bases between. This CDR3 spans 15 amino acids. CDR3 sequence: CASSPWTGSSYEQYF. The CDR3 region has the DNA TGCGCCAGCAGCCCCTGGACGGGGAGCTCCTACGAGCAGTACTTC.

In its sample, this clone was seen a few times. J is TRBJ2-5 and V is TRBV28; no firm D call. V shed 3 bases and J shed 3 bases, with 11 bases lying between them. CDR3 length: 14 amino acids. Germline values: CDR1 MDHEN, CDR2 SYDVKM. The CDR3, as DNA: TGTGCCAGCAGTTTCTCGGACGGTAAAGAGACCCAGTACTTC. Translation: CASSFSDGKETQYF.